This T cell receptor (beta chain) was retrieved from a study of T cells after yellow fever vaccination. TCRdb ran MiXCR on the 5' RACE reads and lists one entry per CDR3 protein. The sample shows 200,000 to 300,000 distinct CDR3 sequences, over 6.5% of them seen only once. CDR1 SGHVS and CDR2 FQNEAQ come from the germline V gene. The V end lost 3 bases, the J end lost 5 bases, and 13 bases lay between the germline ends. The CDR3 has 14 residues. This sequence joins TRBV7-8 and TRBJ1-1, with D possibly being TRBD1 (5 bases). The material was CD4+ T cells sorted from PBMCs, obtained on the day of the yellow fever booster vaccination. The TCR sequence derives from a man in his thirties or forties who received the YFV17D yellow fever vaccine. The CDR3 DNA follows: TGTGCCAGCAGCTTGTCCAGGGAAGGGACTGAAGCTTTCTTT. It codes for CASSLSREGTEAFF. Full variable domain (remainder filled in from reference TRBV7-8 and TRBJ1-1): GAGVSQSPRYKVAKRGQDVALRCDPISGHVSLFWYQQALGQGPEFLTYFQNEAQLDKSGLPSDRFFAERPEGSVSTLKIQRTQQEDSAVYLCASSLSREGTEAFFGQGTRLTVV.